This passage covers 18 T cell receptor beta chains from one sample sequenced in a study of TIL therapy for anti-PD-1-resistant metastatic lung cancer (dated by TCRdb to about 2021). Using bias-controlled multiplex PCR with the immunoSEQ v3 hsTCRB kit, the TCR beta CDR3 regions were amplified from genomic DNA. Not all clones reach the TCRdb copy of this immuneACCESS table, which keeps in-frame sequences only. Checked studies attribute under half of the gap to unresolved V genes and leave the rest unexplained. The sample profile shows 25,000 to 30,000 clones; over 55% of them were found once. The ten biggest clones cover about 16% of the sample. The sample's time point label is to be understood as: pre-treatment sample, taken before nivolumab and TIL therapy. The baseline tumor samples, taken from the same resection that was used to grow TIL, were excised metastases, most often pleural nodules or supraclavicular lymph nodes.

The sample consisted of tumor tissue, taken at baseline. These receptors came from a woman between 30 and 79 years old with non-small cell lung cancer.

The V gene is TRBV14, the J gene TRBJ2-3; D not resolved. V was shortened by 0 bases and J by 8 bases, with 6 bases between the two germline ends. Germline loops: CDR1 SGHDN, CDR2 FVKESK. CDR3 length: 12 amino acids. The CDR3 protein is CASSQELVTQYF. CDR3 DNA sequence: TGTGCCAGCAGCCAAGAGCTGGTTACGCAGTATTTT.

This chain uses TRBV7-9 with TRBJ2-7; TRBD2 agrees at 8 bases. CDR3 size: 13 residues. After removal of 5 bases from V and 3 bases from J, the junction contained 3 bases not matched to a gene. CDR1 is SEHNR, CDR2 FQNEAQ, per germline (reference sequence). In DNA form, the CDR3 reads TGTGCCAGCAGCCCCGGGACTAGCTACGAGCAGTACTTC. The encoded protein is CASSPGTSYEQYF.

This chain joins TRBV5-6 and TRBJ1-2, with 8 bases matching TRBD1. CDR3 size: 13 residues. Trimming removed 5 bases from V and 4 bases from J; junction bases left unmatched: 4. Germline V lookup: CDR1 SGHDT, CDR2 YYEEEE. The CDR3 spells CASREQGGYGYTF. CDR3 in DNA: TGTGCCAGCAGGGAACAGGGGGGCTATGGCTACACCTTC.

The chain recombines TRBV15 with TRBJ2-1; D call uncertain. The CDR3 has 12 amino acids. V dropped 1 base and J dropped 6 bases, with 4 bases sitting between them. The germline CDR1 and CDR2 sequences are LNHNV and YYDKDF (reference sequence). CDR3: CATSRVANEQFF. CDR3 in DNA: TGTGCCACCAGCAGAGTGGCCAATGAGCAGTTCTTC.

The chain links TRBV30 to TRBJ2-3; D gene unclear. This CDR3 comprises 15 residues. V lost 4 bases and J 7 bases, leaving 21 bases between the germline ends. Germline lookup yields CDR1 GTSNPN and CDR2 SVGIG (reference sequence). The CDR3 loop reads CAWTSSPRDAYTQYF. CDR3 DNA sequence: TGTGCCTGGACCTCCTCTCCCCGAGACGCCTATACGCAGTATTTT.

J is TRBJ1-1 and V is TRBV15, with no clear D. V was clipped by 0 bases and J by 1 base, with 6 bases between them. The CDR3 totals 14 residues. The germline V gene encodes CDR1 LNHNV and CDR2 YYDKDF (reference sequence). DNA for the CDR3: TGTGCCACCAGCAGAGATAAGAGGAACACTGAAGCTTTCTTT. Translating gives CATSRDKRNTEAFF.

This CDR3 reads CASSSSTDRVAYEQYF. Here the CDR3 DNA reads TGTGCCAGCAGCTCATCAACGGACAGGGTAGCCTACGAGCAGTACTTC. V gene TRBV14 combines with J gene TRBJ2-7; 8 bases fit TRBD1. The CDR3 is 16 residues long. After removal of 5 bases from V and 2 bases from J, the junction contained 11 bases not matched to a gene. Germline-derived CDR1 and CDR2 are SGHDN and FVKESK.

The rearrangement joins TRBV4-1 to TRBJ2-7; D gene ambiguous. Germline CDR1 MGHRA, CDR2 YSYEKL. The V and J ends lost 1 base and 2 bases respectively, with 12 bases between them. There are 15 residues in the CDR3. The CDR3, as DNA: TGCGCCAGCAGCCAAGTTAGTCCTCAACCCTACGAGCAGTACTTC. Amino acids: CASSQVSPQPYEQYF.

The chain has TRBV5-1 and TRBJ2-4, with D perhaps matching TRBD1 or TRBD2 (6 bases each). Looked up from germline, CDR1 is SGHRS and CDR2 is YFSETQ. The V and J ends lost 0 bases and 7 bases respectively, with 14 bases between them. The CDR3 length is 15 residues. CDR3 in amino acids: CASSLEWGAQNIQYF. The CDR3 nucleotides are TGCGCCAGCAGCTTGGAATGGGGGGCGCAGAACATTCAGTACTTC.

This chain connects TRBV19 to TRBJ2-7; D is uncertain. Germline-derived CDR1 and CDR2 are LNHDA and SQIVND (reference sequence). There are 15 residues in the CDR3. With 0 bases removed from V and 2 bases from J, the gap between germline ends came to 11 bases. The CDR3 nucleotides are TGTGCCAGTAGTATAGAGTCCTCCAGGACCTACGAGCAGTACTTC. Translating it yields CASSIESSRTYEQYF.

V and J are TRBV2 and TRBJ2-2; D perhaps matches TRBD2 (6 bases). The CDR3 covers 13 residues. Trimming pared 5 bases from V and 4 bases from J, leaving 8 bases between. The germline V gene encodes CDR1 SNHLY and CDR2 FYNNEI. As DNA, the CDR3 is TGTGCCAGCAGTCGGGAGACCACCGGGGAGCTGTTTTTT. It specifies CASSRETTGELFF.

J is TRBJ2-7 and V is TRBV5-4; 8 bases fit TRBD1. In germline, CDR1 is SGHNT, CDR2 YYREEE (reference sequence). Unmatched junction bases numbered 8, after V lost 2 bases and J lost 7 bases. This CDR3 comprises 14 residues. The CDR3 DNA is TGTGCCAGCAGCTTTGGGCAGGGGGCGAATGAGCAGTACTTC. This translates into CASSFGQGANEQYF.

The rearrangement links TRBV10-1 to TRBJ2-7; D may be TRBD2 (5 bases). This CDR3 has 12 amino acids. Deletions cut 3 bases from V and 5 bases from J, with 8 bases between. CDR1 and CDR2 from the germline V gene are WNHNN and SYGVQD (reference sequence). CDR3 DNA: TGCGCCAGCAGTGAACGGGGTAACGAGCAGTACTTC. It is translated as CASSERGNEQYF.

The CDR3 protein is CSVRTPYYEQYF. The DNA for the CDR3 is TGCAGCGTGAGGACACCCTACTACGAGCAGTACTTC. The V call is TRBV29-1, the J call TRBJ2-7; the D gene is possibly TRBD1 (5 bases). Trimming took 6 bases from V and 3 from J, leaving 12 bases between them. CDR3 length: 12 residues. Germline V gene data show CDR1 as SQVTM and CDR2 as ANQGSEA.

This clone showed up just a few times. The chain uses TRBV27 and TRBJ2-7; TRBD1 is a possible D gene (5 bases). The CDR3 covers 13 residues. Germline V gives CDR1 MNHEY, CDR2 SMNVEV (reference sequence). Deletions cut 5 bases from V and 11 bases from J, with 19 bases between. The CDR3 DNA sequence: TGTGCCAGCAGTCGAATTTTAGGGGCGGTGGAGTACTTC. Amino acids: CASSRILGAVEYF.

The genes are TRBV6-8 and TRBJ2-7, with D possibly being TRBD2 (5 bases). From germline, CDR1 is MNHGY and CDR2 SAAAGT. This CDR3 is built from 16 residues. V was shortened by 8 bases and J by 4 bases, with 24 bases between the two germline ends. CDR3 nucleotide sequence: TGTGCCAGCGGTTCCCTTGAGACCCGGGATAAGTACGAGCAGTACTTC. Its translation is CASGSLETRDKYEQYF.

In its sample, this clone was seen a few times. This sequence joins TRBV2 and TRBJ2-1; D is undetermined. The V end was cut by 3 bases, the J end by 13 bases, with 10 bases between. There are 11 residues in the CDR3. Germline V gives CDR1 SNHLY, CDR2 FYNNEI. In DNA, the CDR3 is TGTGCCAGCAGTGACGAGATTGCCCAGTTCTTC. Translating it yields CASSDEIAQFF. Full variable domain (rest looked up from reference TRBV2 and TRBJ2-1): EPEVTQTPSHQVTQMGQEVILRCVPISNHLYFYWYRQILGQKVEFLVSFYNNEISEKSEIFDDQFSVERPDGSNFTLKIRSTKLEDSAMYFCASSDEIAQFFGPGTRLTVL.

The chain carries TRBV29-1 and TRBJ2-2; D perhaps matches TRBD1 (7 bases). This CDR3 region has 14 residues. Germline assignment: CDR1 SQVTM and CDR2 ANQGSEA. The V end was cut by 4 bases, the J end by 7 bases, with 16 bases between. The CDR3 DNA reads as TGCAGCGTTGTCTTCAGGGGGGTCGGCGGGGAGCTGTTTTTT. Protein sequence: CSVVFRGVGGELFF.